These 16 T cell receptor beta chains originate from one sample sequenced in a study of cytomegalovirus exposure and HLA in healthy donors. Primers included in the PCR were 60 Vbeta and 13 Jbeta primers. Some clones are missing from TCRdb's copy, which holds only in-frame ones; the method was immunoSEQ multiplex PCR. The sample holds 150,000 to 200,000 clones; 80% to 90% are singletons and the top ten take almost 9.5%. Sequenced material: PBMCs. These receptors all stem from a man aged 18 to 35 in good health and CMV-seropositive.

The genes are TRBV5-1 and TRBJ2-2, with a weak D call TRBD1 (5 bases). The germline V gene encodes CDR1 SGHRS and CDR2 YFSETQ. CDR3 size: 15 residues. Trimming pared 7 bases from V and 6 bases from J, leaving 19 bases between. The CDR3 DNA follows: TGCGCCAGCCGAACAGGAATTTTTTCGGCCGGGGAGCTGTTTTTT. Translation: CASRTGIFSAGELFF. The variable domain in full, with the rest retrieved from reference TRBV5-1 and TRBJ2-2, is KAGVTQTPRYLIKTRGQQVTLSCSPISGHRSVSWYQQTPGQGLQFLFEYFSETQRNKGNFPGRFSGRQFSNSRSEMNVSTLELGDSALYLCASRTGIFSAGELFFGEGSRLTVL.

The CDR3 bases are TGCGCCAGCAGCTTGGACGGACTACAGCAGTTCTTC. The encoded protein is CASSLDGLQQFF. The V and J genes are TRBV5-1 and TRBJ2-1; D might be TRBD2 (6 bases). Deletions cut 0 bases from V and 11 bases from J, with 9 bases between. CDR3 length: 12 residues. The germline CDR1 and CDR2 sequences are SGHRS and YFSETQ.

This clone was found a few times. The chain carries TRBV5-1 and TRBJ2-6, with unresolved D. The CDR3 contains 15 residues. CDR1 and CDR2 (germline): SGHRS, YFSETQ. V lost 0 bases and J lost 0, with 4 bases in between. CDR3 DNA: TGCGCCAGCAGCTTGGCTAGCTCTGGGGCCAACGTCCTGACTTTC. Its translation is CASSLASSGANVLTF.

V usage is TRBV7-9 and J usage is TRBJ2-7; 7 bases line up with TRBD1. Trimming cost V 5 bases and J 2 bases; bases outside gene matches: 12. Germline CDR1 is SEHNR and CDR2 is FQNEAQ (reference sequence). The CDR3 runs 16 residues. The CDR3 region has the DNA TGTGCCAGCAGCCGACCGAGTGGGGACAGAGCCTACGAGCAGTACTTC. It codes for CASSRPSGDRAYEQYF.

This chain links TRBV5-1 with TRBJ2-5; D not certain. Gene TRBJ2-7 matches the end of the DNA better, so the J call may be wrong. The germline CDR1 and CDR2 sequences are SGHRS and YFSETQ. The CDR3 loop spans 13 amino acids. In nucleotides, the CDR3 is TGCGCCAGCAGCCCCTTGTCTCAATACGAGCAGTACTTC. Protein sequence: CASSPLSQYEQYF.

The chain links TRBV15 to TRBJ2-7; the match to TRBD1 covers 8 bases. The CDR3 spans 16 residues. Germline V lookup: CDR1 LNHNV, CDR2 YYDKDF (reference sequence). V lost 5 bases, J lost 3 bases, and 12 bases stayed unmatched. CDR3 DNA: TGTGCCACCAGCGACCTGGGGGGACAGGTACACTACGAGCAGTACTTC. Its translation: CATSDLGGQVHYEQYF.

The genes are TRBV4-2 and TRBJ1-4; the D gene is possibly TRBD1 (6 bases). CDR1 is LGHNA and CDR2 is YNFKEQ in the germline V gene. This CDR3 has 15 amino acids. Trimming shortened V by 4 bases and J by 8 bases, and 17 bases separated the two germline ends. As DNA, the CDR3 is TGTGCCAGCAGCCGAGACAGGAGGAGTGGAGAAAAACTGTTTTTT. It encodes CASSRDRRSGEKLFF.

The table lists this clone with a count of one. The CDR3 DNA is TGTGCCAGCAGCCCCTTCGAGAGGGAGAACCTCTATGGCTACACCTTC. Translated, it gives CASSPFERENLYGYTF. This sequence joins TRBV7-8 and TRBJ1-2; no clear D gene. CDR1 and CDR2 (germline): SGHVS, FQNEAQ. CDR3 length: 16 residues. Between the trimmed V and J ends, which lost 5 bases and 4 bases, there was a span of 20 bases.

The V call is TRBV6-6, the J call TRBJ1-2, with D perhaps matching TRBD1 (5 bases). Per the germline V gene, CDR1 is MNHNY and CDR2 is SVGAGI (reference sequence). This CDR3 comprises 13 residues. V lost 0 bases, J lost 6 bases, and 8 bases lay in between. The CDR3 here is CASSYSVRDGYTF. The CDR3 coding sequence is TGTGCCAGCAGTTACTCGGTCAGGGATGGCTACACCTTC.

V gene TRBV9 combines with J gene TRBJ2-2; 10 nucleotides align to TRBD1. CDR1 and CDR2 (germline): SGDLS, YYNGEE. The CDR3 sequence is 14 residues long. With 2 bases clipped from V and 5 bases from J, the junction kept 0 bases outside the gene matches. CDR3: CASSVGQGTGELFF. As DNA, the CDR3 is TGTGCCAGCAGCGTGGGACAGGGGACCGGGGAGCTGTTTTTT.

V and J are TRBV18 and TRBJ1-3; D is ambiguous. CDR1 and CDR2 (germline): KGHSH, LQKENI. The CDR3 contains 14 residues. Trimming took 3 bases from V and 4 from J, leaving 10 bases between them. The CDR3 sequence is CASSPYSSGNTIYF. CDR3 DNA: TGTGCCAGCTCACCGTACTCTTCCGGAAACACCATATATTTT.

The chain employs TRBV5-6 and TRBJ1-5; TRBD1 aligns across 8 bases. This CDR3 is built from 16 residues. With 4 bases clipped from V and 4 bases from J, the junction kept 10 bases outside the gene matches. The V gene's germline CDR1 is SGHDT and CDR2 YYEEEE. DNA for the CDR3: TGTGCCAGCAGCGCGGTACAGACAGGGGATAATCAGCCCCAGCATTTT. Its protein is CASSAVQTGDNQPQHF.

This clone was found once. The J gene is TRBJ1-1, the V gene TRBV30; a possible D gene is TRBD1 (6 bases). CDR1 and CDR2 (germline): GTSNPN, SVGIG (reference sequence). The length of the CDR3 is 14 residues. Trimming cost V 0 bases and J 8 bases, with 16 bases left between them. The CDR3 spells CAWSVQGTGGEAFF. As DNA, the CDR3 is TGTGCCTGGAGTGTCCAGGGGACGGGGGGAGAAGCTTTCTTT.

The V and J genes are TRBV29-1 and TRBJ1-4; D remains ambiguous. Germline CDR1 and CDR2: SQVTM and ANQGSEA. The V and J ends lost 4 bases and 5 bases respectively, with 5 bases between them. CDR3 size: 11 residues. The CDR3 DNA reads TGCAGCGTTGGTAGAAATGAAAAACTGTTTTTT. This sequence encodes CSVGRNEKLFF.

The chain recombines TRBV12-5 with TRBJ1-2; a possible D gene is TRBD1 (5 bases). Trimming pared 0 bases from V and 4 bases from J, leaving 12 bases between. Germline lookup yields CDR1 LGHNT and CDR2 FRNRAP. The CDR3 spans 15 residues. DNA for the CDR3: TGTGCTAGTGGTTTGGTATATCCCCAGGGCTATGGCTACACCTTC. Translated, it gives CASGLVYPQGYGYTF. Drawing the rest from reference TRBV12-5 and TRBJ1-2, the complete variable domain is DARVTQTPRHKVTEMGQEVTMRCQPILGHNTVFWYRQTMMQGLELLAYFRNRAPLDDSGMPKDRFSAEMPDATLATLKIQPSEPRDSAVYFCASGLVYPQGYGYTFGSGTRLTVV.

The J gene is TRBJ2-3, the V gene TRBV18, with 8 bases lining up with TRBD2. Trimming took 1 base from V and 0 from J; bases not matched to a gene: 9. The CDR3 totals 18 residues. CDR1 KGHSH and CDR2 LQKENI come from the germline V gene. The CDR3 DNA reads TGTGCCAGCTCACCACTCAATCTCGGGGGGGGTAGCACAGATACGCAGTATTTT. Translating it yields CASSPLNLGGGSTDTQYF.